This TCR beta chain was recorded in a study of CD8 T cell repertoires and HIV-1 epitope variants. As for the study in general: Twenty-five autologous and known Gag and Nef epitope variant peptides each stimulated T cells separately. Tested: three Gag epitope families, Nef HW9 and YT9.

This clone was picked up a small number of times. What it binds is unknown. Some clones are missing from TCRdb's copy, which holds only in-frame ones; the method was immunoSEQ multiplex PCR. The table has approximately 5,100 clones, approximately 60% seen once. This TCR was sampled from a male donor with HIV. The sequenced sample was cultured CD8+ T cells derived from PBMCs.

The CDR3 region has the DNA TGTGCCAGCTCCCGGGGACAGGGGGAAGGTCAGCCCCAGCATTTT. It translates to CASSRGQGEGQPQHF. This rearrangement joins TRBV18 to TRBJ1-5, with TRBD1 identical over 11 bases. V lost 6 bases to trimming and J lost 6 bases; unmatched junction nucleotides: 7. Germline V gene lookup returns CDR1 KGHSH and CDR2 LQKENI. CDR3 size: 15 residues.